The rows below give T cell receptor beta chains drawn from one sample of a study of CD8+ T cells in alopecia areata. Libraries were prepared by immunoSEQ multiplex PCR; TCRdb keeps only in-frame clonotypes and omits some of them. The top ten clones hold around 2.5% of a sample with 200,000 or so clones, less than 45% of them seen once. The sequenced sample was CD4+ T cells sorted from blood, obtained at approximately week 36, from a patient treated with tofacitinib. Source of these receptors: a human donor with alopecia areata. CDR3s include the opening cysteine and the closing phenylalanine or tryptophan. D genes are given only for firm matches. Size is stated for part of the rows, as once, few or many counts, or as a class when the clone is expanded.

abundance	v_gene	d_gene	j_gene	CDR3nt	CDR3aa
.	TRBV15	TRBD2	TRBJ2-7	TGTGCCACCAGCAGCGCCCTCCCGAGGGTAGCGGGAGTTATCGGGGAGCAGTACTTC	CATSSALPRVAGVIGEQYF
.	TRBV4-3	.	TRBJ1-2	TGCGCCAGCAGCCAAGATGCCGGACAGACATATACTAACTATGGCTACACCTTC	CASSQDAGQTYTNYGYTF
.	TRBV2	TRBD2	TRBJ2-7	TGTGCCAGCAGCCGGGACTATTCCTACGAGCAGTACTTC	CASSRDYSYEQYF
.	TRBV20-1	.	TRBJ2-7	TGCAGTGCTGAACAGGCCTACGAGCAGTACTTC	CSAEQAYEQYF
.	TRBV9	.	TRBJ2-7	TGTGCCAGCAGCGCCCTACCCTTAGGTGAGCAGTACTTC	CASSALPLGEQYF
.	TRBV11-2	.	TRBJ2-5	TGTGCCAGCAGCTCTTGGCGGGTTGGGTACCAAGAGACCCAGTACTTC	CASSSWRVGYQETQYF
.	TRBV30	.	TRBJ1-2	TGTGCCTGGATAAGACAGCCCTTCGATGGCTACACCTTC	CAWIRQPFDGYTF
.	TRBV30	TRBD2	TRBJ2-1	TGTGCCTGGAGGAGGGGAGGGAATGAGCAGTTCTTC	CAWRRGGNEQFF
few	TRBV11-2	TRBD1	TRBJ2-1	TGTGCCAGCAGCTTCGCAGGGGGTACCTCCTACAATGAGCAGTTCTTC	CASSFAGGTSYNEQFF
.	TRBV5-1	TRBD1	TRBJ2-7	TGCGCCAGCAGCTTAGGGCAGGGGGCCTACGAGCAGTACTTC	CASSLGQGAYEQYF
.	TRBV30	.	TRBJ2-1	TGTGCCTGGGGACTCCTTTGGGGGCAGTTCTTC	CAWGLLWGQFF
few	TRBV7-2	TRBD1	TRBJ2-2	TGTGCCAGCAGCCTTAGAGGACAGGGGAATGGGAGGACCGGGGAGCTGTTTTTT	CASSLRGQGNGRTGELFF
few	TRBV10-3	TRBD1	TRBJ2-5	TGTGCCATCAGCCGGGACAGGGGGCAAGAGACCCAGTACTTC	CAISRDRGQETQYF
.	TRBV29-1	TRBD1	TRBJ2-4	TGCAGCGTTGATAATCCGACAGGGGGTACCAAAAACATTCAGTACTTC	CSVDNPTGGTKNIQYF
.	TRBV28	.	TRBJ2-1	TGTGCCGCCGGGGATGAGCAGTTCTTC	CAAGDEQFF
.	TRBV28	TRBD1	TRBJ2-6	TGTGCCAGCCTCGGACCCCCGGGACAGGGAAACTCTGGGGCCAACGTCCTGACTTTC	CASLGPPGQGNSGANVLTF
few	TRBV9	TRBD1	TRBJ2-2	TGTGCCAGCAGCGTAGGGTTGACAGGGGGCGTTAGGAACACCGGGGAGCTGTTTTTT	CASSVGLTGGVRNTGELFF
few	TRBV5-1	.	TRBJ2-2	TGCGCCAGCGGCCACACTAGCTCGGACACCGGGGAGCTGTTTTTT	CASGHTSSDTGELFF
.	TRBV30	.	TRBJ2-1	TGTGCCTGGAGGACGTGGGGCCTCGACTTTGACAATGAGCAGTTCTTC	CAWRTWGLDFDNEQFF
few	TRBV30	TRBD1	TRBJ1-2	TGTGCCTGTCTCGGGACAGGGGGCGACTATGGCTACACCTTC	CACLGTGGDYGYTF
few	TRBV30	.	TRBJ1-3	TGTGCCTGGAGATTGGGAAACACCATATATTTT	CAWRLGNTIYF
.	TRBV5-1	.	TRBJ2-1	TGCGCCAGCAGCTTGGTCGGGAGAAATAATGAGCAGTTCTTC	CASSLVGRNNEQFF
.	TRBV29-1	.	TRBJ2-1	TGCAGCGTTGACAACTACAATGAGCAGTTCTTC	CSVDNYNEQFF
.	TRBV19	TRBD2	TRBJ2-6	TGTGCCACCGCGAGGGAGGGATCTCCCAGCGTCCTGACTTTC	CATAREGSPSVLTF
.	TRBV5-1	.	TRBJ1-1	TGCGCCAGCAGCTCGGACCCAAACACTGAAGCTTTCTTT	CASSSDPNTEAFF
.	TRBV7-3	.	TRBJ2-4	TGTGCCAGCAGCCCCGGAAGCGGAAAAAACATTCAGTACTTC	CASSPGSGKNIQYF
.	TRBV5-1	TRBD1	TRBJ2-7	TGCGCCAGCAGCCTGTGGACAGGCGGAACCTACGAGCAGTACTTC	CASSLWTGGTYEQYF
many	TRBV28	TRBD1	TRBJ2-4	TGTGCCAGCAGTCCAACGCCGGGACAGGGCCCCATTCAGTACTTC	CASSPTPGQGPIQYF
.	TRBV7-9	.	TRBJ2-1	TGTGCCAGCATGACAGCGGGTTTCTACAATGAGCAGTTCTTC	CASMTAGFYNEQFF
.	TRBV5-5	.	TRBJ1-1	TGTGCCAGCAGCACCAGACGGGGGGCCACTGAAGCTTTCTTT	CASSTRRGATEAFF
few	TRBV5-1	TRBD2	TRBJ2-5	TGCGCCAGCAGGACTAGCGGGAGGGCCCATGGGGAGACCCAGTACTTC	CASRTSGRAHGETQYF
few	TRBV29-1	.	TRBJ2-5	TGCAGCGCCATCCCAGGGACGGAGCAAGAGACCCAGTACTTC	CSAIPGTEQETQYF
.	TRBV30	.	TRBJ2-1	TGTGCCGGCGGACAGTCCTACAATGAGCAGTTCTTC	CAGGQSYNEQFF
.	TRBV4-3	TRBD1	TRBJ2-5	TGCGCCAGCAGCCAAGACAGGGGGCCCCAAGAGACCCAGTACTTC	CASSQDRGPQETQYF
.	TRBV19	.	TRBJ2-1	TGTGCCAGTAGTATGCAGGTAAACGCCTACAATGAGCAGTTCTTC	CASSMQVNAYNEQFF
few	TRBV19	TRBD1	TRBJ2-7	TGTGCCAGTAGTAGGGACAGGGAGTACGAGCAGTACTTC	CASSRDREYEQYF
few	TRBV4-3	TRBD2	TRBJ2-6	TGCGCCAGCAGCGGGGTAGCGGGAGCCCACTCTGGGGCCAACGTCCTGACTTTC	CASSGVAGAHSGANVLTF
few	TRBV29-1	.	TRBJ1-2	TGCAGCGTTGCAGCCAGGGGCAGCTATGGCTACACCTTC	CSVAARGSYGYTF
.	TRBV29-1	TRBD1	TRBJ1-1	TGCAGCGTTTCGACAGGGAGGGACACTGAAGCTTTCTTT	CSVSTGRDTEAFF
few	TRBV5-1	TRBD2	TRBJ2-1	TGCGCCAGCAGCTTGTTTTTCGCGGGAGCGGTCTACAATGAGCAGTTCTTC	CASSLFFAGAVYNEQFF
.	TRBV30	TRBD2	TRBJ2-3	TGTGCCTGGAAAAGGGGTCTTCTAGCGGGATCAGATACGCAGTATTTT	CAWKRGLLAGSDTQYF
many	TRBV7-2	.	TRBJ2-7	TGTGCCAGCAGCTTAAGTCAGACAGGTTACTACGAGCAGTACTTC	CASSLSQTGYYEQYF
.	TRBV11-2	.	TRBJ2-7	TGTGCCAGCAGCTTAGGCGGTGCGCGGGGCACCTACGAGCAGTACTTC	CASSLGGARGTYEQYF
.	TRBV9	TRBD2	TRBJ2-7	TGTGCCAGCAGCGTAGCGGTAGCGGGTAACTACGAGCAGTACTTC	CASSVAVAGNYEQYF
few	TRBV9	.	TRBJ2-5	TGTGCCAGCAGTCTCGGGGGCGCGGGCTTAGAGACCCAGTACTTC	CASSLGGAGLETQYF
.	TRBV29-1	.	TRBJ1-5	TGCAGCGTTGACCTGGGGGGCAATCAGCCCCAGCATTTT	CSVDLGGNQPQHF
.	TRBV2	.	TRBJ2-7	TGTGCCAGCAGTAAAGGGCGGGGCTACGAGCAGTACTTC	CASSKGRGYEQYF
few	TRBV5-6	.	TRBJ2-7	TGTGCCAGCAGCGCCGCCTGGACAGACTACGAGCAGTACTTC	CASSAAWTDYEQYF
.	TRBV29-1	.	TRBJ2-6	TGCAGCGTTGGGACAGCTGGGGCCAACGTCCTGACTTTC	CSVGTAGANVLTF
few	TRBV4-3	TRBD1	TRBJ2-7	TGCGCCAGCAGCCACCACGTTTCCGGGACAGCCTCCTACGAGCAGTACTTC	CASSHHVSGTASYEQYF